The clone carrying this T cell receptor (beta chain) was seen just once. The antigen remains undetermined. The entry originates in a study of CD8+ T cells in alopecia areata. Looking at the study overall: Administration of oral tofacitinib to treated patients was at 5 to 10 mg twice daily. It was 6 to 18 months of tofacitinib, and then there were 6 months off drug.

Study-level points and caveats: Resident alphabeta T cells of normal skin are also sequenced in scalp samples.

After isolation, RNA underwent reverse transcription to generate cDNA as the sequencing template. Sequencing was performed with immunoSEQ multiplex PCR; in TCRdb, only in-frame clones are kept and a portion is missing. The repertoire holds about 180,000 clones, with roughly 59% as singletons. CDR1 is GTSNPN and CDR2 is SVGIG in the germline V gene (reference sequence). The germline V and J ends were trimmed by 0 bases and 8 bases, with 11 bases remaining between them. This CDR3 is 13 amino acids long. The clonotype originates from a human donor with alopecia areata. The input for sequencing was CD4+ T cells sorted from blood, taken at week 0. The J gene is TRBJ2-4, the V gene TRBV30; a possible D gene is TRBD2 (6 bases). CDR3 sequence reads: CAWSVRGLDIQYF. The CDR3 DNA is TGTGCCTGGAGTGTACGGGGGTTAGACATTCAGTACTTC.